This T cell receptor (beta chain) was profiled in a study of molecular identifiers for immune sequencing clone quantification. Whole-study results and caveats: Clones that exceeded 20 RNA copies held over 99% of effector molecules, yet under 1% in naive cells. With a barcode shared among identical TCR molecules, highly expanded clone sizes could be underestimated.

TCRdb recomputed calls from the PCR reads with MiXCR, one row per CDR3 protein. Among just over 40,000 distinct CDR3 sequences listed, around 18% were seen once. The germline gives CDR1 SGHRS, CDR2 YFSETQ. V was clipped by 1 base and J by 3 bases; unmatched bases: 6. The CDR3 length is 15 residues. This clonotype was observed at least ten times. Its antigen remains unidentified. The specimen was naive CD8+ T cells from blood, with Jurkat cell RNA spiked in. The sample's subset: FACS-sorted CD8+CD4-CCR7+CD45RA+ naive T cells. The genes are TRBV5-1 and TRBJ2-7; 8 nucleotides agree with TRBD1. The sequence came from a human donor in good health. Some libraries in this study had Jurkat cell RNA spiked in. In nucleotides, the CDR3 is TGCGCCAGCAGCTTGACGCAGGGGGCTATCTACGAGCAGTACTTC. Amino acid sequence: CASSLTQGAIYEQYF.